The TCR beta chain under discussion was sequenced for a study of beta chain features in type 1 diabetes. General study findings and limits: Using cDNA template may skew counts toward highly expressing activated cells. Researchers report that Type 1 diabetes patients had moderately but significantly shorter TCRB CDR3s across all four CD4+ subsets.

Sequencing targeted expressed TCRB transcripts, as all isolated RNA had been reverse transcribed. Clones were sequenced by immunoSEQ multiplex PCR, and TCRdb holds only the in-frame ones, with some missing. The repertoire holds roughly 150,000 clones, with roughly 60% as singletons. This clone showed up just a few times. Its specificity is unknown. CDR3 size: 14 residues. Looked up from germline, CDR1 is SQVTM and CDR2 is ANQGSEA. Trimming removed 4 bases from V and 5 bases from J, with 16 bases in between. Sequencing used naive CD4+ T cells from blood. The J gene is TRBJ2-3, the V gene TRBV29-1; unclear D gene. The clonotype comes from a man aged 30-40 years with type 1 diabetes. The CDR3 DNA is TGCAGCGTTGCCAAGCCGTTAATAGGAGATACGCAGTATTTT. Its protein is CSVAKPLIGDTQYF.